This T cell receptor (beta chain) comes out of a study of shared clonotypes between healthy human individuals. At the level of the study: Serving as donors were two women and a few men, whose ages spanned 18 to 49. Used for every donor were three CD4 naive, three CD4 memory, two CD8 naive and one CD8 memory plate. Study outcomes and limitations: Tissues were not sampled, only blood, and their repertoires likely differ.

The length of the CDR3 is 13 residues. The V and J ends lost 7 bases and 3 bases respectively, with 15 bases between them. Germline assignment: CDR1 SQVTM and CDR2 ANQGSEA. In the sorted-subset replicate PCRs, 200 ng DNA, around 30,000 T cell genomes, was used. TCRdb's copy holds only in-frame clones and misses some; the assay was immunoSEQ multiplex PCR. The sample lists about 2 million clones, about 95% occurring once. Positive CCR7 selection of CD45RO-negative cells yielded the naive CD8 cells, and terminally differentiated effector memory CD45RA+ cells were excluded. A note on this clone: Its matching antigen is unknown.

The rearrangement links TRBV29-1 to TRBJ2-5; D is perhaps TRBD1 or TRBD2 (7 bases each). The source of this sequence is a man aged 18 to 29 in good health. The specimen sequenced was naive CD8+ T cells sorted from blood. The CDR3 here is CSAGGQGEETQYF. The CDR3 DNA follows: TGCAGCGCCGGGGGGCAGGGGGAAGAGACCCAGTACTTC.